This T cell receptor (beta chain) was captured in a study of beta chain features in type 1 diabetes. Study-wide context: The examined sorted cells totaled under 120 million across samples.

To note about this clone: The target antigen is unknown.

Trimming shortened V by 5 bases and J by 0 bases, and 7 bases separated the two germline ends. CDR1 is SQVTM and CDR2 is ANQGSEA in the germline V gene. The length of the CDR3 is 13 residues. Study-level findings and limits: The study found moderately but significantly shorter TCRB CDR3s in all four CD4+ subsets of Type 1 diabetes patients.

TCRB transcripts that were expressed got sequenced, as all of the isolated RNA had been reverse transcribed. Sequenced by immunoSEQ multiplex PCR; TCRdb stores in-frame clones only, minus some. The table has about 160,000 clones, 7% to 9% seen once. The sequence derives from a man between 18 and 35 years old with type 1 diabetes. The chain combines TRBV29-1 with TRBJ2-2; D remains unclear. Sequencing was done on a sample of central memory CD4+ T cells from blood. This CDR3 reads CSVKTANTGELFF. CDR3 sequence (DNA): TGCAGCGTTAAAACAGCGAACACCGGGGAGCTGTTTTTT.